This is a list of T cell receptor beta chains from one sample in a study of regulatory T cells in long-lasting Graves disease. TCRdb reanalysed the multiplex PCR reads using MiXCR and keeps one entry per CDR3 protein. Of approximately 470,000 distinct CDR3 sequences listed, 15% to 20% are singletons. The same specimen was also included in a second study, on T cells in Graves' hyperthyroidism and ophthalmopathy.

The specimen comprised peripheral blood mononuclear cells (PBMCs), sampled at new diagnosis, from a patient treated with antithyroid drugs. The receptors derive from a man aged 40-49 years with Graves disease. Each CDR3 is given with its conserved first and last residue. A D gene is named only where the DNA matches it firmly. Not every row has a clone size; where given, it reads once, few, many or a size class.

D gene: TRBD1; J gene: TRBJ2-7; clone size: -; V gene: TRBV19; CDR3 DNA: TGTGCCAGTAGTAAGTCCACAGGGGGATCCTACGAGCAGTACTTC; CDR3 protein: CASSKSTGGSYEQYF
D gene: -; J gene: TRBJ1-1; clone size: many; V gene: TRBV5-1; CDR3 DNA: TGTGCCAGCAGTCGGGGAAACACTGAAGCTTTCTTT; CDR3 protein: CASSRGNTEAFF
D gene: -; J gene: TRBJ2-2; clone size: many; V gene: TRBV5-1; CDR3 DNA: TGCGCCAGCACTCGGGACCAGAACACCGGGGAGCTGTTTTTT; CDR3 protein: CASTRDQNTGELFF
D gene: -; J gene: TRBJ1-5; clone size: few; V gene: TRBV28; CDR3 DNA: TGTGCCAGCAGTTTACTAGGGGCTCAGCCCCAGCATTTT; CDR3 protein: CASSLLGAQPQHF
D gene: -; J gene: TRBJ2-7; clone size: many; V gene: TRBV6-1; CDR3 DNA: TGTGCCAGCAGATTAGAAGACGGCGCCTACGAGCAGTACTTC; CDR3 protein: CASRLEDGAYEQYF
D gene: TRBD2; J gene: TRBJ2-1; clone size: -; V gene: TRBV18; CDR3 DNA: TGTGCCAGCTCACCATACGGGACTAGCGGATCCTACAATGAGCAGTTCTTC; CDR3 protein: CASSPYGTSGSYNEQFF
D gene: -; J gene: TRBJ2-7; clone size: many; V gene: TRBV10-3; CDR3 DNA: TGTGCCATCAGTGAGGGACAACCGTACGAGCAGTACTTC; CDR3 protein: CAISEGQPYEQYF
D gene: -; J gene: TRBJ1-2; clone size: many; V gene: TRBV5-6; CDR3 DNA: TGTGCCAGCAGCCCGGACGAGAACTATGGCTACACCTTC; CDR3 protein: CASSPDENYGYTF
D gene: TRBD1; J gene: TRBJ1-1; clone size: many; V gene: TRBV29-1; CDR3 DNA: TGCAGCGTTCCTGTTCCGGGACAGGGGGCTATCCCGAACACTGAAGCTTTCTTT; CDR3 protein: CSVPVPGQGAIPNTEAFF
D gene: -; J gene: TRBJ2-7; clone size: many; V gene: TRBV20-1; CDR3 DNA: TGCAGTGCTAGGGGGTACGGCGGGCTGCTCTACGAGCAGTACTTC; CDR3 protein: CSARGYGGLLYEQYF
D gene: TRBD2; J gene: TRBJ2-3; clone size: few; V gene: TRBV15; CDR3 DNA: TGTGCCACCGCAACCGGGACTAGCGGGCTCACAGATACGCAGTATTTT; CDR3 protein: CATATGTSGLTDTQYF
D gene: -; J gene: TRBJ2-5; clone size: -; V gene: TRBV5-1; CDR3 DNA: TGCGCCAGCAGCAACCACAGGGTCGGGCAAGAGACCCAGTACTTC; CDR3 protein: CASSNHRVGQETQYF
D gene: -; J gene: TRBJ2-1; clone size: few; V gene: TRBV5-6; CDR3 DNA: TGTGCCAGCAGCTTGGAACAGTACAATGAGCAGTTCTTC; CDR3 protein: CASSLEQYNEQFF
D gene: TRBD2; J gene: TRBJ2-3; clone size: -; V gene: TRBV5-1; CDR3 DNA: TGCGCCAGCAGCCACACTAGCGCAAGCACAGATACGCAGTATTTT; CDR3 protein: CASSHTSASTDTQYF
D gene: -; J gene: TRBJ2-7; clone size: many; V gene: TRBV5-1; CDR3 DNA: TGCGCCAGCAGCCTACCGGGGGCACCCTACGAGCAGTACTTC; CDR3 protein: CASSLPGAPYEQYF
D gene: TRBD1; J gene: TRBJ2-3; clone size: many; V gene: TRBV7-9; CDR3 DNA: TGTGCCAGCAGCTCGACAGGGGGAGGCACAGATACGCAGTATTTT; CDR3 protein: CASSSTGGGTDTQYF
D gene: TRBD1; J gene: TRBJ1-1; clone size: -; V gene: TRBV2; CDR3 DNA: TGTGCCAGCAGGGGGACAGCCTGGAACGCTGAAGCTTTCTTT; CDR3 protein: CASRGTAWNAEAFF
D gene: -; J gene: TRBJ2-7; clone size: few; V gene: TRBV12-3/TRBV12-4; CDR3 DNA: TGTGCCAGCAGTCCCGGGGCGCCTTCCTACGAGCAGTACTTC; CDR3 protein: CASSPGAPSYEQYF
D gene: TRBD2; J gene: TRBJ2-1; clone size: many; V gene: TRBV5-1; CDR3 DNA: TGCGCCAGCAGCTCCGCGTTAGCGGGAGGGCCGGATGAGCAGTTCTTC; CDR3 protein: CASSSALAGGPDEQFF
D gene: -; J gene: TRBJ1-5; clone size: few; V gene: TRBV20-1; CDR3 DNA: TGCAGTGCTAGAGGGGGCGATGGCAATCAGCCCCAGCATTTT; CDR3 protein: CSARGGDGNQPQHF
D gene: TRBD1; J gene: TRBJ2-7; clone size: many; V gene: TRBV5-1; CDR3 DNA: TGCGCCAGCAGGGCCGGGACAGGATCTTACGAGCAGTACTTC; CDR3 protein: CASRAGTGSYEQYF
D gene: TRBD1; J gene: TRBJ2-2; clone size: many; V gene: TRBV10-3; CDR3 DNA: TGTGCCATCAGTGGGCCCCGACAGGGGGCTACAGAAGGGAACACCGGGGAGCTGTTTTTT; CDR3 protein: CAISGPRQGATEGNTGELFF
D gene: -; J gene: TRBJ2-7; clone size: -; V gene: TRBV5-1; CDR3 DNA: TGCGCCAGCAGAAGGTCAGGGGTGGGCGAGCAGTACTTC; CDR3 protein: CASRRSGVGEQYF
D gene: -; J gene: TRBJ2-3; clone size: many; V gene: TRBV2; CDR3 DNA: TGTGCCAGCAGTTCCAGTGCTACGCAGTATTTT; CDR3 protein: CASSSSATQYF
D gene: -; J gene: TRBJ1-3; clone size: many; V gene: TRBV30; CDR3 DNA: TGTGCCTGGAGCGAGGGACGCCGCTCTGGAAACACCATATATTTT; CDR3 protein: CAWSEGRRSGNTIYF
D gene: TRBD2; J gene: TRBJ2-3; clone size: -; V gene: TRBV20-1; CDR3 DNA: TGCAGTGCTAGAGAACTAGCGGGAGCAGATACGCAGTATTTT; CDR3 protein: CSARELAGADTQYF
D gene: TRBD1; J gene: TRBJ1-2; clone size: few; V gene: TRBV4-1; CDR3 DNA: TGCGCCAGCAGCCGACAGGGGGGAGACTATGGCTACACCTTC; CDR3 protein: CASSRQGGDYGYTF
D gene: -; J gene: TRBJ2-7; clone size: many; V gene: TRBV20-1; CDR3 DNA: TGCAGTGCTAAAGCTCCCAACCGCCCCTACCTCTACGAGCAGTACTTC; CDR3 protein: CSAKAPNRPYLYEQYF
D gene: TRBD1; J gene: TRBJ2-5; clone size: few; V gene: TRBV6-2/TRBV6-3; CDR3 DNA: TGTGCCAGCAGTGCCCGGGACAGGGGGGGAGAGACCCAGTACTTC; CDR3 protein: CASSARDRGGETQYF
D gene: TRBD1; J gene: TRBJ2-7; clone size: -; V gene: TRBV30; CDR3 DNA: TGTGCCGCGAGAGGGACAGCAATGATCTACGAGCAGTACTTC; CDR3 protein: CAARGTAMIYEQYF
D gene: TRBD1; J gene: TRBJ2-5; clone size: few; V gene: TRBV29-1; CDR3 DNA: TGCAGCGTTGCCTATGACAGGGCTGGGACCCAGTACTTC; CDR3 protein: CSVAYDRAGTQYF
D gene: TRBD2; J gene: TRBJ2-7; clone size: many; V gene: TRBV6-1; CDR3 DNA: TGTGCCAGCAGACTAGCGCTCAGCTCCTACGAGCAGTACTTC; CDR3 protein: CASRLALSSYEQYF
D gene: -; J gene: TRBJ1-1; clone size: few; V gene: TRBV29-1; CDR3 DNA: TGCAGCGTTGTTACCACAGGGTTGAACACTGAAGCTTTCTTT; CDR3 protein: CSVVTTGLNTEAFF
D gene: -; J gene: TRBJ2-1; clone size: many; V gene: TRBV13; CDR3 DNA: TGTGCCAGCAGCTTCTTTGAGCGATCATCCTACAATGAGCAGTTCTTC; CDR3 protein: CASSFFERSSYNEQFF
D gene: -; J gene: TRBJ2-7; clone size: few; V gene: TRBV12-5; CDR3 DNA: TGTGCTAGTGGTTACCATCTCAGCGCCTCCTACGAGCAGTACTTC; CDR3 protein: CASGYHLSASYEQYF
D gene: TRBD1; J gene: TRBJ1-1; clone size: many; V gene: TRBV2; CDR3 DNA: TGTGCCAGCAGTGGGACATCCGGGACAGGGGCTGGGGCTTTCTTT; CDR3 protein: CASSGTSGTGAGAFF
D gene: -; J gene: TRBJ2-3; clone size: -; V gene: TRBV5-1; CDR3 DNA: TGCGCCGGCAGCTTGGAAAGAGGAGATACGCAGTATTTT; CDR3 protein: CAGSLERGDTQYF
D gene: -; J gene: TRBJ2-7; clone size: many; V gene: TRBV12-3/TRBV12-4; CDR3 DNA: TGTGCCAGCAGTCCCGAACGGGGGAGCTCCTACGAGCAGTACTTC; CDR3 protein: CASSPERGSSYEQYF
D gene: -; J gene: TRBJ2-1; clone size: -; V gene: TRBV19; CDR3 DNA: TGTGCCAGTAGGTCCGGGAGTGACTACAATGGGCAGTTCTTC; CDR3 protein: CASRSGSDYNGQFF
D gene: -; J gene: TRBJ2-2; clone size: -; V gene: TRBV11-2; CDR3 DNA: TGTGCCAGCAGCTCGGGGGTGGGGACCGGGGAGCTGTTTTTT; CDR3 protein: CASSSGVGTGELFF
D gene: -; J gene: TRBJ2-1; clone size: few; V gene: TRBV20-1; CDR3 DNA: TGCAGGGCCACGAGGACAGACCTCGGGTACAATGAGCAGTTCTTC; CDR3 protein: CRATRTDLGYNEQFF
D gene: TRBD2; J gene: TRBJ2-1; clone size: many; V gene: TRBV11-3; CDR3 DNA: TGTGCCAGCAGCTTAGCTCGGACTAGCGCCACATACAATGAGCAGTTCTTC; CDR3 protein: CASSLARTSATYNEQFF
D gene: TRBD2; J gene: TRBJ2-3; clone size: -; V gene: TRBV28; CDR3 DNA: TGTGCCAGCAGATCCCAAGCGGGAGGCGGGTTAGGCACGGATACGCAGTATTTT; CDR3 protein: CASRSQAGGGLGTDTQYF